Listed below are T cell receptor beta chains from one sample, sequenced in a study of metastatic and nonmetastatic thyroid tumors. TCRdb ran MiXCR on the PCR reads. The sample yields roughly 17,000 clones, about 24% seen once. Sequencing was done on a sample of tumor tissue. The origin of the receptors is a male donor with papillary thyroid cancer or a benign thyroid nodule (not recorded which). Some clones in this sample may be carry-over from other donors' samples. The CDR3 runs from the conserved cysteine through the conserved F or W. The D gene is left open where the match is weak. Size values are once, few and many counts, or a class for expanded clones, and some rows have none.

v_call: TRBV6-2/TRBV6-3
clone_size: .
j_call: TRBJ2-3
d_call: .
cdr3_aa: CASRTSVGADTQYF
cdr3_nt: TGTGCCAGCAGGACTAGTGTGGGGGCAGATACGCAGTATTTT

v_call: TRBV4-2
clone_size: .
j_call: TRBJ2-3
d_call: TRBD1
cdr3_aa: CASSQVGGDSWITDTQYF
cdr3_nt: TGTGCCAGCAGCCAAGTCGGTGGGGACAGTTGGATCACAGATACGCAGTATTTT

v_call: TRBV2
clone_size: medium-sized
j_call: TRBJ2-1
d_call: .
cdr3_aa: CASGRTDFDEQFF
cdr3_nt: TGTGCCAGCGGTAGGACCGACTTCGATGAGCAGTTCTTC

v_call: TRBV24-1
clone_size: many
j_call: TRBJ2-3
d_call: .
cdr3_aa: CATSGARDTDTQYF
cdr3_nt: TGTGCCACCAGTGGGGCTAGAGACACAGATACGCAGTATTTT

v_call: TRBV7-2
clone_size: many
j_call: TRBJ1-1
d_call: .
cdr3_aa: CASSQGHQNTEAFF
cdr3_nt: TGTGCCAGCAGCCAGGGACACCAGAACACTGAAGCTTTCTTT

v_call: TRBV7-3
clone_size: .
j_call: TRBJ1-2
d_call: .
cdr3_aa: CASSPSPWAGYTF
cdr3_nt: TGTGCCAGCAGCCCTTCTCCTTGGGCTGGCTACACCTTC

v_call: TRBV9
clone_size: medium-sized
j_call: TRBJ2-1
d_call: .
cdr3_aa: CASSAGLTYNEQFF
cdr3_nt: TGTGCCAGCAGCGCCGGACTCACCTACAATGAGCAGTTCTTC

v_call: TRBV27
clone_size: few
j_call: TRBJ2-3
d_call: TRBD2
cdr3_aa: CASLKSGKETDTQYF
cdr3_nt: TGTGCCAGCCTTAAAAGCGGGAAAGAGACAGATACGCAGTATTTT

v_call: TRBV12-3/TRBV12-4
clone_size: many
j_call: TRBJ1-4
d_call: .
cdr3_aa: CASNEGGGEKLFF
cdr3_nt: TGTGCCAGCAATGAGGGGGGGGGTGAAAAACTGTTTTTT

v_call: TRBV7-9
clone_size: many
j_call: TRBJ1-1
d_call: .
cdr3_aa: CASTHVKNTEAFF
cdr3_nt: TGTGCCAGCACCCACGTGAAGAACACTGAAGCTTTCTTT

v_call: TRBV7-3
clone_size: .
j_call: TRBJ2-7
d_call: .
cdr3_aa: CASSQGGPSYEQYF
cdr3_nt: TGTGCCAGCAGCCAAGGAGGGCCGTCGTACGAGCAGTACTTC

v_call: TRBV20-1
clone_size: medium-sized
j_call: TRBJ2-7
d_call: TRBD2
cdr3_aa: CSAMERGGSYEQYF
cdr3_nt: TGCAGTGCTATGGAGCGGGGGGGCTCCTACGAGCAGTACTTC

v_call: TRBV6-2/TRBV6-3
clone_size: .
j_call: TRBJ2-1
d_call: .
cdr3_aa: CASSNDHYNEQFF
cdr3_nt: TGTGCCAGCAGCAATGACCACTACAATGAGCAGTTCTTC

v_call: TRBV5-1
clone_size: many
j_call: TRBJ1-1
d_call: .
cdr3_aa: CASSEDPNTEAFF
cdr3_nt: TGCGCCAGCAGCGAGGACCCGAACACTGAAGCTTTCTTT

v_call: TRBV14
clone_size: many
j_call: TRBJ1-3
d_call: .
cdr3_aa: CASSQDLAGSGNTIYF
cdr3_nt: TGTGCCAGCAGCCAAGATCTGGCGGGCTCTGGAAACACCATATATTTT

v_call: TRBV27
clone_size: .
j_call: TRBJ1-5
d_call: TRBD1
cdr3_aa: CASSSRDRNQPQHF
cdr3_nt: TGTGCCAGCAGTTCCCGGGACAGAAATCAGCCCCAGCATTTT

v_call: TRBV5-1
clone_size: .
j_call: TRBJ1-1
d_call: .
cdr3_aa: CASSPTPGFPSDTEAFF
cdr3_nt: TGCGCCAGCAGCCCTACTCCGGGATTCCCTTCGGACACTGAAGCTTTCTTT

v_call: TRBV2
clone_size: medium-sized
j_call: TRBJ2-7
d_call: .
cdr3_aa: CASRTLRGPIEQYF
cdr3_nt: TGTGCCAGCAGAACACTAAGGGGACCTATCGAGCAGTACTTC

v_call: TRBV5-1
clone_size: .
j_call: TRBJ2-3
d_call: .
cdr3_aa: CAGNLGVGTDTQYF
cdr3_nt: TGCGCCGGCAACTTGGGGGTGGGCACAGATACGCAGTATTTT

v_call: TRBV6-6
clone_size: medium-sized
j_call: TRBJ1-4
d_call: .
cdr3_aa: CASSYSNWGTAKDATNEKLFF
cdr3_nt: TGTGCCAGCAGTTACTCGAATTGGGGCACAGCGAAGGATGCAACTAATGAAAAACTGTTTTTT

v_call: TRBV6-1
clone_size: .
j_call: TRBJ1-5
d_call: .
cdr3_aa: CASHRTENQPQHF
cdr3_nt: TGTGCCAGCCATAGGACAGAGAATCAGCCCCAGCATTTT

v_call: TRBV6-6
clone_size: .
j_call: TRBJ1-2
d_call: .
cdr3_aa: CASSSLLGGGANYGYTF
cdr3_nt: TGTGCCAGCAGTTCTCTTTTGGGGGGAGGAGCTAACTATGGCTACACCTTC

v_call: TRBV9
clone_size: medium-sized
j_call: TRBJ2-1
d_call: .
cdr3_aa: CASSVDTTVEQFF
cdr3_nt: TGTGCCAGCAGCGTAGACACCACAGTAGAGCAGTTCTTC

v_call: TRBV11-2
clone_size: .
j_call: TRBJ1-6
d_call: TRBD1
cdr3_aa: CASSLNPGGPSLHF
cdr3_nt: TGTGCCAGCAGCTTAAATCCAGGGGGTCCATCCCTCCACTTT

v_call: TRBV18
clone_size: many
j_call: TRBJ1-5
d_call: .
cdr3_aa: CASSPGTDPNQPQHF
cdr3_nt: TGTGCCAGCTCACCCGGGACGGATCCCAATCAGCCCCAGCATTTT

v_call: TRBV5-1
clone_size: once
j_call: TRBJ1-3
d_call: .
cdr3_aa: CASSRTASSGNTIYF
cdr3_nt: TGCGCCAGCAGCAGGACAGCAAGCTCTGGAAACACCATATATTTT

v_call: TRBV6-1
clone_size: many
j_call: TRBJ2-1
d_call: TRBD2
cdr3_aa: CASDTLAGLYNEQFF
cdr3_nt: TGTGCCAGCGACACGCTAGCGGGGCTCTACAATGAGCAGTTCTTC

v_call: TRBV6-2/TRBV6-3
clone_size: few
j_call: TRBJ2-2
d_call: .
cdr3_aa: CASSPLRSGWAGNGQLFF
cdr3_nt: TGTGCCAGCAGCCCTTTGAGGAGCGGGTGGGCCGGTAACGGGCAGCTGTTTTTT

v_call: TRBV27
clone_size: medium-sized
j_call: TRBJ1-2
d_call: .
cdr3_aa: CASSMTATDYGYTF
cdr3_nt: TGTGCCAGCAGTATGACAGCCACAGACTATGGCTACACCTTC

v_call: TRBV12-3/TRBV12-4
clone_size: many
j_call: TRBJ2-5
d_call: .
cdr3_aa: CASSLGGEQETQYF
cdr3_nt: TGTGCCAGCAGTTTAGGCGGGGAGCAAGAGACCCAGTACTTC

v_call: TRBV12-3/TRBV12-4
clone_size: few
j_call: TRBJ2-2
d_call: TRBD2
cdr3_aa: CASSHGLALLTGELFF
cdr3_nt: TGTGCCAGCAGTCATGGACTAGCGCTCCTCACCGGGGAGCTGTTTTTT

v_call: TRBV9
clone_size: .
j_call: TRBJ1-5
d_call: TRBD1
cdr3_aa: CASSPDRGNNQPQHF
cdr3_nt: TGTGCCAGCAGCCCAGACAGGGGGAACAATCAGCCCCAGCATTTT

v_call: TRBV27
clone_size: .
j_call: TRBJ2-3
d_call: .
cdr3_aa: CASSLGTDTQYF
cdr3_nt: TGTGCCAGCAGTTTAGGCACAGATACGCAGTATTTT

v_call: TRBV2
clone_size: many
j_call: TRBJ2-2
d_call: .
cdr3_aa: CASQLGSGELFF
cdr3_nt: TGTGCCAGCCAGCTGGGATCCGGGGAGCTGTTTTTT

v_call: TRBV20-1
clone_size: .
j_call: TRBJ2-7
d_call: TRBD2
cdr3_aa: CSASETSGLSYEQYF
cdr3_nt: TGCAGTGCTAGCGAAACTAGCGGCCTGTCCTACGAGCAGTACTTC

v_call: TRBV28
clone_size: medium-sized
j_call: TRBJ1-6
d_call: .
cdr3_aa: CASSLSAGGNSPLHF
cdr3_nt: TGTGCCAGCAGTTTAAGTGCCGGGGGGAATTCACCCCTCCACTTT

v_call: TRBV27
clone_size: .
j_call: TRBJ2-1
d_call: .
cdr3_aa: CASSLASSSYNEQFF
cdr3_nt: TGTGCCAGCAGTTTAGCTAGTAGCTCCTACAATGAGCAGTTCTTC

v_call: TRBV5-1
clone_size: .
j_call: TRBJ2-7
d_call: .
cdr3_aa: CSSRFDSTGYEQYF
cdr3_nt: TGCTCCAGCAGGTTTGACAGCACTGGCTACGAGCAGTACTTC

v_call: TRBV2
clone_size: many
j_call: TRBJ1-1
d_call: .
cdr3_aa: CASSETGIGTMNTEAFF
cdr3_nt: TGTGCCAGCAGTGAGACCGGGATTGGAACGATGAACACTGAAGCTTTCTTT